This section outlines one TCR beta chain sequence together with its context. The antigen is undetermined. Per germline, CDR1 MNHEY and CDR2 SVGEGT. Between the trimmed V and J ends, which lost 5 bases and 3 bases, there was a span of 11 bases. The CDR3 sequence is 13 residues long. These data belong to a study of blood T cells in healthy people across ages. Study-level results: Estimated diversity that came from one million T cells was considered an underestimate.

The second PCR ran about 6 to 12 cycles with a sample-barcoded 5' primer and J-beta primers. TCRdb re-called the 5' RACE reads through MiXCR, storing one row per CDR3 protein. The table records under 2,000,000 distinct CDR3 sequences, about 49% of them present only once. The origin of this receptor is a woman aged 35 to 49 in good health. The rearrangement joins TRBV6-2 or TRBV6-3 to TRBJ2-7, with D uncertain. Sequencing input: blood. The CDR3 sequence: CASSGEKYYEQYF. In DNA, the CDR3 is TGTGCCAGCAGTGGAGAGAAGTACTACGAGCAGTACTTC.